These 14 T cell receptor beta chains share one sample of origin, sequenced in a study of CD8 T cells in Susac syndrome. It was with random hexamers that roughly 0.45 to 1 ug RNA was reverse transcribed. TCRdb redid the calling of the immunoSEQ multiplex PCR reads with MiXCR, one entry per CDR3 protein. The sample consists of over 120,000 distinct CDR3 sequences, roughly 94% of them appearing once. The sequencing sample was made of CD4+ T cells from PBMCs. The source of these receptors is a human donor with Susac syndrome.

V gene TRBV15 combines with J gene TRBJ1-2; perhaps TRBD1 as D (6 bases). Trimming took 5 bases from V and 8 from J, leaving 24 bases between them. The V gene's germline CDR1 is LNHNV and CDR2 YYDKDF (reference sequence). CDR3 length: 16 amino acids. The CDR3, as DNA: TGTGCCACCAGCCCTCCCGGGACATCCCGCGGGGTGGGCTACACCTTC. This translates into CATSPPGTSRGVGYTF.

This chain links TRBV3-1 with TRBJ2-2, with D hard to call. The CDR3 has 15 amino acids. CDR1 and CDR2 from the germline V gene are LGHDT and YNNKEL (reference sequence). V was pared by 0 bases and J by 0 bases, with 5 bases between. This CDR3 is CASSQDFANTGELFF. As DNA, the CDR3 is TGTGCCAGCAGCCAAGACTTCGCGAACACCGGGGAGCTGTTTTTT.

The chain links TRBV20-1 to TRBJ1-5, with D perhaps TRBD1 (6 bases). Between the trimmed V and J ends, which lost 6 bases and 7 bases, there was a span of 13 bases. Germline values: CDR1 DFQATT, CDR2 SNEGSKA (reference sequence). The CDR3 consists of 12 residues. CDR3 sequence reads: CSAHLGGQPQHF. The CDR3 DNA follows: TGCAGTGCCCATCTCGGGGGCCAGCCCCAGCATTTT.

The rearrangement links TRBV27 to TRBJ2-7; 8 bases align to TRBD1. The V segment lost 0 bases and the J segment 3 bases; nucleotides outside the gene matches: 10. CDR3 length: 17 residues. The germline CDR1 and CDR2 sequences are MNHEY and SMNVEV (reference sequence). This chain's CDR3 is CASSLSLYRQGIYEQYF. The CDR3 DNA is TGTGCCAGCAGTTTATCGCTCTATCGACAGGGGATCTACGAGCAGTACTTC.

The chain uses TRBV4-1 and TRBJ2-1, with D maybe TRBD2 (7 bases). Trimming shortened V by 2 bases and J by 3 bases, and 14 bases separated the two germline ends. Germline V gene lookup returns CDR1 MGHRA and CDR2 YSYEKL. The CDR3 covers 16 residues. CDR3 nucleotides: TGCGCCAGCAGCCAACGGGGGGAGGGGGTCTACAATGAGCAGTTCTTC. This encodes CASSQRGEGVYNEQFF.

The chain carries TRBV4-1 and TRBJ2-7; the D is unclear. CDR1 and CDR2 (germline): MGHRA, YSYEKL. Between the trimmed V and J ends, which lost 1 base and 2 bases, there was a span of 12 bases. This CDR3 region has 15 residues. The CDR3 nucleotides are TGCGCCAGCAGCCAAGGACTCATCGAGACCTACGAGCAGTACTTC. This sequence encodes CASSQGLIETYEQYF.

The chain carries TRBV9 and TRBJ2-5, with 11 bases that match TRBD2. With V trimmed by 0 bases and J by 2 bases, 3 bases remained unmatched. The CDR3 spans 16 residues. From germline, CDR1 is SGDLS and CDR2 YYNGEE. The CDR3 loop is CASSVATSGAQETQYF. In nucleotides, the CDR3 is TGTGCCAGCAGCGTAGCGACTAGCGGGGCTCAAGAGACCCAGTACTTC.

The rearrangement joins TRBV18 to TRBJ1-1; 8 bases match TRBD1. Germline V gene sequence: CDR1 KGHSH, CDR2 LQKENI. The CDR3 is 17 amino acids. With 4 bases clipped from V and 1 base from J, the junction kept 11 bases outside the gene matches. The DNA for the CDR3 is TGTGCCAGCTCACGATATTCAGTCGGGACAGGGAACACTGAAGCTTTCTTT. It encodes CASSRYSVGTGNTEAFF.

V gene TRBV7-2 combines with J gene TRBJ1-3, with a weak D call TRBD1 (5 bases). V was pared by 1 base and J by 2 bases, with 9 bases between. Germline-derived CDR1 and CDR2 are SGHTA and FQGNSA. The CDR3 has 15 amino acids. The CDR3 region has the DNA TGTGCCAGCAGCTTAGTTTTAGGGGCTGGAAACACCATATATTTT. Translating it yields CASSLVLGAGNTIYF.

The J gene is TRBJ2-2, the V gene TRBV12-3 or TRBV12-4; D uncertain. Trimming pared 5 bases from V and 6 bases from J, leaving 7 bases between. The CDR3 runs 12 residues. CDR3 amino acids: CASSGGPGELFF. CDR3 coding DNA: TGTGCCAGCAGTGGTGGTCCCGGGGAGCTGTTTTTT.

This clonotype was counted a single time. V usage is TRBV11-2 and J usage is TRBJ2-1; D remains unclear. Germline lookup yields CDR1 SGHAT and CDR2 FQNNGV. The CDR3 is 15 amino acids. V was shortened by 5 bases and J by 6 bases, with 17 bases between the two germline ends. The chain's CDR3 is CASSVTRDSSNEQFF. The CDR3 DNA is TGTGCCAGCAGCGTGACAAGGGATAGCAGCAATGAGCAGTTCTTC.

The chain couples TRBV30 to TRBJ1-2; 10 bases align to TRBD1. J gave up 3 bases and V 8 bases, and 15 bases lay outside the gene matches. Germline V gives CDR1 GTSNPN, CDR2 SVGIG (reference sequence). The CDR3 has 16 amino acids. The DNA for the CDR3 is TGTGCCACGGTTGCGGGGACAGGGGCTCCTGACTATGGCTACACCTTC. Translating it yields CATVAGTGAPDYGYTF.

The V gene is TRBV9, the J gene TRBJ1-1; D is ambiguous. Deletions cut 0 bases from V and 4 bases from J, with 10 bases between. This CDR3 has 14 residues. Germline lookup yields CDR1 SGDLS and CDR2 YYNGEE. The CDR3 DNA is TGTGCCAGCAGCGTAGATCAGGTTAGCACTGAAGCTTTCTTT. It translates to CASSVDQVSTEAFF.

This clonotype was found a few times. The chain is built from TRBV6-1 and TRBJ2-5; a possible D gene is TRBD1 (6 bases). Trimming removed 8 bases from V and 1 base from J, with 14 bases in between. This CDR3 spans 14 amino acids. The germline V gene has CDR1 MNHNS and CDR2 SASEGT. The chain's CDR3 is CASRQDLGQETQYF. The CDR3 bases are TGTGCCAGCCGACAGGATCTAGGCCAAGAGACCCAGTACTTC.